This TCR beta chain is drawn from a study of cytomegalovirus exposure and HLA in healthy donors. Whole-study context: There were fewer than 130 million unique TCR beta sequences, drawn from approximately 180 million T cells, in an earlier analysis.

PCR involved 60 Vbeta and 13 Jbeta primers. Assay: immunoSEQ multiplex PCR; the TCRdb copy retains only in-frame clones and omits some. Of 73,000 or so clones in the sample, 65% to 85% were seen once. Germline V CDR1 and CDR2: MNHEY, SMNVEV (reference sequence). The CDR3 spans 15 residues. V shed 3 bases and J 5 bases; nucleotides not matched to a gene: 9. This clonotype was obtained from a woman aged 40 to 49 in good health and CMV-seropositive. The sample consisted of PBMCs. The chain has TRBV27 and TRBJ1-2; 7 nucleotides align to TRBD1. The CDR3: CASSLRQGGSYGYTF. The CDR3 DNA is TGTGCCAGCAGTTTGCGCCAGGGGGGTAGTTATGGCTACACCTTC.